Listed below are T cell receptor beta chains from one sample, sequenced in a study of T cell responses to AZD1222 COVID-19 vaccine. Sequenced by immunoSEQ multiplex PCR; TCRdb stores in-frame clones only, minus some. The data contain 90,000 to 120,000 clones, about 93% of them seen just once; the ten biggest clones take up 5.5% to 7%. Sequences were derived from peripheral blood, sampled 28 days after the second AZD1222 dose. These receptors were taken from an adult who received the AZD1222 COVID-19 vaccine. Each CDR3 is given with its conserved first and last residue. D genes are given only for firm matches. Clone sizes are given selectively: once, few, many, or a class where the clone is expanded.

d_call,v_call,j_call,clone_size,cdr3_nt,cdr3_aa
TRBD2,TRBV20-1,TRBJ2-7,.,TGCAGTGCTAGTTACACGGCGGCGGGGGACTACTACGAGCAGTACTTC,CSASYTAAGDYYEQYF
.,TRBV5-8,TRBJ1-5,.,TGTGCCAGCATCGGCAGGGTACAGCCCCAGCATTTT,CASIGRVQPQHF
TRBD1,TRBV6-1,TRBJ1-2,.,TGTGCCAGCAGTGAAGCTGACAGGGATTATGGCTACACCTTC,CASSEADRDYGYTF
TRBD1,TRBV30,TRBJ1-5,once,TGTGCCTGGGACAGGGGTGTTAATCAGCCCCAGCATTTT,CAWDRGVNQPQHF
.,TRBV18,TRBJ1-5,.,TGTGCCAGCGCAATTAGCCGTTGGCAGGCCAAGGGTCAGCCCCAGCATTTT,CASAISRWQAKGQPQHF
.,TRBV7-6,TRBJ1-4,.,TGTGCCAGCAGCTTAGCAGTTGGTAATGAAAAACTGTTTTTT,CASSLAVGNEKLFF
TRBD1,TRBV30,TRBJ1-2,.,TGTGCCTGGAGTAAAGACAGGGGGATGCGTGGCTACACCTTC,CAWSKDRGMRGYTF
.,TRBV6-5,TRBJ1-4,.,TGTGCCAGCAGTTACACGCACACCCTTAATGAAAAACTGTTTTTT,CASSYTHTLNEKLFF
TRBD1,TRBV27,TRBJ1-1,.,TGTGCCAGCAGCCAACCCGGGACAGGGAACACTGAAGCTTTCTTT,CASSQPGTGNTEAFF
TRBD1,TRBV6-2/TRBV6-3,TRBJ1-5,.,TGTGCCAGCAGTTACTTGGGACAGGGTCGCAATCAGCCCCAGCATTTT,CASSYLGQGRNQPQHF
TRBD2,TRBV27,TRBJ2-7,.,TGTGCCAGCAGCGACAGAGCGGGAGGGGGCTACGAGCAGTACTTC,CASSDRAGGGYEQYF
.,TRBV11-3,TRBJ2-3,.,TGTGCCAGCAGCTTGGGGGACGGCACAGATACGCAGTATTTT,CASSLGDGTDTQYF
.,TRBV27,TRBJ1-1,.,TGTGCCAGCAGTTTAAGTGTGAACACTGAAGCTTTCTTT,CASSLSVNTEAFF
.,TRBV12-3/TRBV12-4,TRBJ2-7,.,TGTGCCAGCAGGGCCGGGACAGCGGGGGAGCAGTACTTC,CASRAGTAGEQYF
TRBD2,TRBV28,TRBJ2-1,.,TGTGCCAGCACCACCCTAGCGGGGGGGGCCAATGAGCAGTTCTTC,CASTTLAGGANEQFF
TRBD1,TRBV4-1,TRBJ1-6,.,TGCGCCAGCAGCCAGGGACAGGGTGCCAATTCACCCCTCCACTTT,CASSQGQGANSPLHF
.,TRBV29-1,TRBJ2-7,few,TGCAGCGCGACCGCTGGGGGGACCTACTTC,CSATAGGTYF
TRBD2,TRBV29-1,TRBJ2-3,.,TGCAGCGTTGGTTTGGGTCAGCGGGGGGGCCGTGGAGATACGCAGTATTTT,CSVGLGQRGGRGDTQYF
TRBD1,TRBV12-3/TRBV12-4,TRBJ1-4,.,TGTGCCAGCAGTCACAGGGGTTACCAAAAACTGTTTTTT,CASSHRGYQKLFF
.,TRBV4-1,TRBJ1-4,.,TGCGCCAGCAGCCAAGATCGAGGCACCTATAATGAAAAACTGTTTTTT,CASSQDRGTYNEKLFF
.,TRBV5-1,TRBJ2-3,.,TGCGCCAGCAGTTCTCGCACAGATACGCAGTATTTT,CASSSRTDTQYF
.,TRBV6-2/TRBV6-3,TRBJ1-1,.,TGTGCCAGCAGTTACTCCCCCGGGGACGGACACACTGAAGCTTTCTTT,CASSYSPGDGHTEAFF
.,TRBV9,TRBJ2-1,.,TGTGCCAGCATGGGGCGGGGAAGGGATGAGCAGTTCTTC,CASMGRGRDEQFF
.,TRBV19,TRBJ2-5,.,TGTGCCAGTACTTCCGGAGGGAGAGCGACCCAGTACTTC,CASTSGGRATQYF
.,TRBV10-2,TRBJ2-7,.,TGCGCCAGCAGACTGAGGAGCGGCGAGTTGGGCGAGCAGTACTTC,CASRLRSGELGEQYF
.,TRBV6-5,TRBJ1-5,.,TGTGCCAGCAGTCCCCGCCTGAGTAGCAATCAGCCCCAGCATTTT,CASSPRLSSNQPQHF
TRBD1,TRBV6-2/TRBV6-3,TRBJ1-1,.,TGTGCCAGCAGTTACTCCCTCGGTGGGCAGGGGGCAACTGAAGCTTTCTTT,CASSYSLGGQGATEAFF
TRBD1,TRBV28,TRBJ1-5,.,TGTGCCAGCAGTGCGACAGGGTTCCAGCCCCAGCATTTT,CASSATGFQPQHF
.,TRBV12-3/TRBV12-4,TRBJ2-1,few,TGTGCCAGCACCCTAGGTGGAAATGAGCAGTTCTTC,CASTLGGNEQFF
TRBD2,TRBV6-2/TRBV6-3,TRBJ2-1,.,TGTGCCAGCAGTCGACTAGCGGTAAATCACAATGAGCAGTTCTTC,CASSRLAVNHNEQFF
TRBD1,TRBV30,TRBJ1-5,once,TGTGCCTGGAGTGTGGGGGGACAGATCAATCAGCCCCAGCATTTT,CAWSVGGQINQPQHF
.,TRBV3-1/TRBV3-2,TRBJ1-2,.,TGTGCCAGCAGCCTTTTCCCGGGAGCGAGTTATGGCTACACCTTC,CASSLFPGASYGYTF
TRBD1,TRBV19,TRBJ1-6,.,TGCCCGCGACCGACAGGGGATAATTCACCCCTCCACTTT,CPRPTGDNSPLHF
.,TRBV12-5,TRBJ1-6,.,TGTGCTAGTGGTTTGGTACTGGGGATTGGAAATTCACCCCTCCACTTT,CASGLVLGIGNSPLHF
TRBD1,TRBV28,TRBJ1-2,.,TGTGCCAGCAGTACCCCCGGGACAGGGGCTACTGGCTACACCTTC,CASSTPGTGATGYTF
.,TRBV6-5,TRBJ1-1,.,TGTGCCAGCAGTTATGGGGGGACTGAAGCTTTCTTT,CASSYGGTEAFF
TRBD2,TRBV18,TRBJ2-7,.,TGTGCCAGCTCACTTTCCCCTAGCGGGGGCTACGAGCAGTACTTC,CASSLSPSGGYEQYF
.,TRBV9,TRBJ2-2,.,TGTGCCAGCAGCGTAGAGTTCTTTAACACCGGGGAGCTGTTTTTT,CASSVEFFNTGELFF
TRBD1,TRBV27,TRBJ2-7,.,TGTGCCAGCAGTATCAGGGGACAGCAATACCTCTACGAGCAGTACTTC,CASSIRGQQYLYEQYF
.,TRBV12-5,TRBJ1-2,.,TGTGCTAGTGGTTTGTCAACAGGGTACTATGGCTACACCTTC,CASGLSTGYYGYTF
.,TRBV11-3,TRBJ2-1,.,TGTGCCAGCAGCTACGACCATAGCGTAGATGAGCAGTTCTTC,CASSYDHSVDEQFF
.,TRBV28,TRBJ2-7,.,TGTGCCAGCAGTTCACAGGGGAGGTTAGGTTACGAGCAGTACTTC,CASSSQGRLGYEQYF
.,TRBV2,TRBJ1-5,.,TGTGCCAGCAGTGAGGATCGCCATAGCAATCAGCCCCAGCATTTT,CASSEDRHSNQPQHF